The 18 T cell receptor beta chains below come from one sample, sequenced in a study of shared clonotypes between healthy human individuals. Repertoires were generated with immunoSEQ multiplex PCR, while TCRdb's copy carries only in-frame clones and drops some. The table shows hundreds of thousands of clones, with 80% to 95% occurring only once. It was CD45RO-negative cells, positively selected for CCR7, that made up naive CD8 cells, with terminally differentiated effector memory CD45RA+ cells excluded. Sequences were obtained from naive CD8+ T cells sorted from blood. These TCRs come from a man aged 30 to 39 in good health.

The chain recombines TRBV19 with TRBJ2-7, with D possibly TRBD2 on 5 matching bases. Trimming left V 2 bases short and J 3 bases short, with 14 bases between. CDR1 is LNHDA, CDR2 SQIVND, per germline (reference sequence). The CDR3 is 15 residues long. The CDR3 loop is CASSIIIDYFYEQYF. The CDR3 bases are TGTGCCAGTAGTATAATCATCGACTACTTCTACGAGCAGTACTTC.

The chain recombines TRBV29-1 with TRBJ2-3, with 10 bases lining up with TRBD2. CDR1 is SQVTM, CDR2 ANQGSEA, per germline. The CDR3 is 16 amino acids. The J segment lost 5 bases and the V segment lost 0 bases, leaving 8 bases of the junction unmatched. The CDR3 region is CSVEEGSGRAVDTQYF. The CDR3 bases are TGCAGCGTTGAAGAGGGCAGCGGGAGGGCCGTAGATACGCAGTATTTT.

The V call is TRBV7-2, the J call TRBJ2-7; TRBD1 aligns across 7 bases. With V trimmed by 5 bases and J by 0 bases, 13 bases remained unmatched. CDR1 is SGHTA, CDR2 FQGNSA, per germline. This CDR3 region has 17 residues. CDR3 sequence: CASSLFGSAGGSYEQYF. DNA of the CDR3: TGTGCCAGCAGCCTATTCGGGTCGGCAGGGGGCTCCTACGAGCAGTACTTC.

This chain uses TRBV10-2 with TRBJ2-1; 8 positions agree with TRBD2. V trimming: 6 bases; J trimming: 5 bases; junction bases outside the gene matches: 18. Per germline, CDR1 WSHSY and CDR2 SAAADI. This CDR3 contains 18 residues. The CDR3 nucleotides are TGCGCCAGCAGCGAGCGGGGGAATCGGGACTACCTGAACAATGAGCAGTTCTTC. Amino acids: CASSERGNRDYLNNEQFF.

The genes are TRBV30 and TRBJ2-7; 7 nucleotides match TRBD1. J gave up 5 bases and V 4 bases, and 2 bases lay outside the gene matches. In germline, CDR1 is GTSNPN, CDR2 SVGIG (reference sequence). The CDR3 is 11 residues long. CDR3: CAWTQGNEQYF. The CDR3 DNA follows: TGTGCCTGGACACAGGGGAACGAGCAGTACTTC.

This clone occurred once. The chain uses TRBV25-1 and TRBJ2-7; D is perhaps TRBD2 (6 bases). Germline values: CDR1 MGHDK, CDR2 SYGVNS. V shed 2 bases and J shed 7 bases, with 18 bases lying between them. This CDR3 is built from 15 residues. Written as DNA, the CDR3 is TGTGCCAGCAGTGAAGGGGGGAACTCCAATGAAGAGCAGTACTTC. Protein product: CASSEGGNSNEEQYF.

The chain uses TRBV7-9 and TRBJ2-1; TRBD2 matches at 8 bases. The junction had 8 bases not matched to a gene; V was cut back by 5 bases and J by 5 bases. The CDR3 contains 15 residues. Germline V gives CDR1 SEHNR, CDR2 FQNEAQ (reference sequence). CDR3: CASSTRGTRDNEQFF. CDR3 DNA: TGTGCCAGCAGCACAAGGGGGACTAGAGACAATGAGCAGTTCTTC.

The count of this clone is one. The chain joins TRBV27 to TRBJ2-7; the D gene is possibly TRBD2 (7 bases). The CDR3 length is 15 residues. V was cut by 0 bases and J by 4 bases, with 13 bases left in between. Germline V CDR1 and CDR2: MNHEY, SMNVEV (reference sequence). The CDR3 sequence is CASSLSGRGAYEQYF. The CDR3 DNA follows: TGTGCCAGCAGTTTATCGGGTCGGGGGGCTTACGAGCAGTACTTC.

Notes on this clone: The same CDR3 arises from other DNA sequences in this sample as well. V and J are TRBV27 and TRBJ2-7; a possible D gene is TRBD2 (6 bases). The CDR3 has 11 amino acids. Germline V gives CDR1 MNHEY, CDR2 SMNVEV (reference sequence). V gave up 3 bases and J gave up 7 bases, with 7 bases separating them. CDR3 amino acids: CASSLGGEQYF. The CDR3 coding sequence is TGTGCCAGCAGTTTGGGAGGTGAGCAGTACTTC.

This clone was observed once. The rearrangement joins TRBV15 to TRBJ2-2; perhaps TRBD1 as D (5 bases). V was cut by 7 bases and J by 3 bases, with 12 bases left in between. CDR1 is LNHNV, CDR2 YYDKDF, per germline (reference sequence). The CDR3 is made up of 14 amino acids. CDR3 bases: TGTGCCACCATCGACAGCCCATACACCGGGGAGCTGTTTTTT. It yields the protein CATIDSPYTGELFF.

V and J are TRBV4-1 and TRBJ2-1; the D gene is possibly TRBD2 (5 bases). This CDR3 has 15 residues. The germline V gene has CDR1 MGHRA and CDR2 YSYEKL. The V end lost 0 bases, the J end lost 7 bases, and 13 bases lay between the germline ends. The CDR3 protein is CASSQETIPGNEQFF. The CDR3 region has the DNA TGCGCCAGCAGCCAAGAGACCATCCCGGGGAATGAGCAGTTCTTC.

The V gene is TRBV9, the J gene TRBJ2-2; 7 nucleotides agree with TRBD2. Germline loops: CDR1 SGDLS, CDR2 YYNGEE. The length of the CDR3 is 16 residues. The ends lost 4 bases at V and 6 bases at J; junction bases unmatched: 12. The CDR3 here is CASSPRGGSSPGELFF. Here the CDR3 DNA reads TGTGCCAGCAGCCCTAGGGGCGGGAGTAGTCCCGGGGAGCTGTTTTTT.

This chain links TRBV7-2 with TRBJ1-5; TRBD1 agrees at 8 bases. V gave up 5 bases and J gave up 3 bases; unmatched junction bases: 9. Germline V gene lookup returns CDR1 SGHTA and CDR2 FQGNSA. There are 16 residues in the CDR3. The CDR3 region is CASSQKGTGLNQPQHF. CDR3 bases: TGTGCCAGCAGCCAAAAGGGGACAGGCCTCAATCAGCCCCAGCATTTT.

This chain connects TRBV10-3 to TRBJ1-1; 9 nucleotides match TRBD1. Germline V gene data show CDR1 as ENHRY and CDR2 as SYGVKD. Trimming removed 6 bases from V and 5 bases from J; junction bases left unmatched: 4. The CDR3 sequence is 13 residues long. The DNA of the CDR3 is TGTGCCATCAGCCGGGACAGGGAAACTGAAGCTTTCTTT. This sequence encodes CAISRDRETEAFF.

The V gene is TRBV28, the J gene TRBJ2-7; possible D gene TRBD2, 6 bases. This CDR3 comprises 14 residues. V lost 6 bases to trimming and J lost 4 bases, with 16 bases between them. CDR1 MDHEN and CDR2 SYDVKM come from the germline V gene. The CDR3 loop reads CASSTAEGRYEQYF. The CDR3 DNA follows: TGTGCCAGCAGCACTGCGGAGGGCCGTTACGAGCAGTACTTC.

This chain links TRBV5-1 with TRBJ1-2, with a weak D call TRBD1 (5 bases). This CDR3 has 14 amino acids. V was cut by 0 bases and J by 7 bases, with 13 bases left in between. CDR1 and CDR2 (germline): SGHRS, YFSETQ. CDR3 DNA sequence: TGCGCCAGCAGCTTGGCCGGGCAGGGAGTTGGCTACACCTTC. Encoded protein: CASSLAGQGVGYTF.

For this clone: This CDR3 is also generated by other DNA sequences in the sample. This chain uses TRBV4-1 with TRBJ2-7; D not certain. Germline CDR1 and CDR2: MGHRA and YSYEKL. Trimming removed 1 base at V and 1 base at J, with 5 bases between. The CDR3 is 13 amino acids. The CDR3 DNA is TGCGCCAGCAGCCAAGTAGGATCCTACGAGCAGTACTTC. Amino acid sequence: CASSQVGSYEQYF.

The chain employs TRBV28 and TRBJ1-5, with D possibly matching TRBD1 (6 bases). Germline loops: CDR1 MDHEN, CDR2 SYDVKM. Trimming stripped 2 bases from V and 6 bases from J, with 14 bases between. The length of the CDR3 is 15 residues. The DNA for the CDR3 is TGTGCCAGCAGTTTACCTTTGGGGGCGCGTCAGCCCCAGCATTTT. Amino acid sequence: CASSLPLGARQPQHF.